This T cell receptor beta chain derives from a study of Ad26.COV2.S vaccination and SARS-CoV-2 variants. Study details: Intramuscularly, Ad26.COV2.S was given either once or twice, 56 days apart. General study results and limits: The placebo group had lower spike-specific TCR breadth than the vaccine recipients did.

Only in-frame clones appear in the TCRdb table, and some are missing; sequencing was by immunoSEQ multiplex PCR. Among roughly 410,000 clones listed, about 80% were seen once. A note on this clone: Its specificity is unknown.

Treatment meaning: around 19 received Ad26.COV2.S at low or high dose, single or two shots; several received placebo; per-sample allocation not given. The investigators took samples on day 63 after the first vaccine or placebo injection. An adult donor aged 18-55 years was enrolled in Boston. An Ad26 vector expressing Wuhan-strain SARS-CoV-2 spike constituted the vaccine. The V end was cut by 4 bases, the J end by 12 bases, with 18 bases between. CDR1 is KGHDR and CDR2 is SFDVKD in the germline V gene. This CDR3 is 13 amino acids long. This TCR was recovered from a person aged 18-60 years who received the Ad26.COV2.S COVID-19 vaccine or a placebo. Source: peripheral blood, taken in a trial of Ad26.COV2.S vaccine versus placebo. The V and J genes are TRBV24-1 and TRBJ2-7; possible D gene TRBD1, 6 bases. The CDR3 DNA is TGTGCCACCAGTGACCAGCCTCCAGGGGCCTTGTACTTC. Translating it yields CATSDQPPGALYF.